The present TCR beta chain was sequenced within a study of T cell repertoires in cytomegalovirus infection. TCRdb passed the reads through MiXCR, listing each CDR3 protein once. The data show over 250,000 distinct CDR3 sequences, 25% seen once. The CDR3 consists of 12 residues. Germline CDR1 and CDR2: SGHTA and FQGTGA. Trimming cost V 3 bases and J 8 bases, with 10 bases left between them. The V call is TRBV7-3, the J call TRBJ1-1; D gene unclear. This sequence was found in a human donor in good health (CMV status not recorded). Some clones in this sample may be carry-over from other donors' samples. The specimen was PBMCs. This CDR3 reads CASSFLTVEAFF. The CDR3 DNA is TGTGCCAGCAGCTTCTTGACGGTAGAAGCTTTCTTT.